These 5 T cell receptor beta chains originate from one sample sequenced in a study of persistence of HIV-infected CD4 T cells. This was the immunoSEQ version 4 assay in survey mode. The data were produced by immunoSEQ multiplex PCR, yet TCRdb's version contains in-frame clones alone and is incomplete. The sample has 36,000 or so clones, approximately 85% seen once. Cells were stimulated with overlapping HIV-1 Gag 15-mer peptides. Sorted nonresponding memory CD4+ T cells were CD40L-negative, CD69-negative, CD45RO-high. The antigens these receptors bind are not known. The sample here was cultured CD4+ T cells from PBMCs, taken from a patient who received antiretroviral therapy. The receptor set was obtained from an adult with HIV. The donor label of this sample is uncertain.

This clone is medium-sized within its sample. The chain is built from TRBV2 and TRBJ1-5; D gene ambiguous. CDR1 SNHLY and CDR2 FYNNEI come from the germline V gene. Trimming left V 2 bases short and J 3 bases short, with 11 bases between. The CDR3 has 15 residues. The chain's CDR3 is CASSEYLGPNQPQHF. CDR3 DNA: TGTGCCAGCAGTGAATATCTTGGGCCCAATCAGCCCCAGCATTTT.

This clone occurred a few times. The CDR3 reads CASSELGVAGGATDTQYF. The DNA of the CDR3 is TGTGCCAGCAGTGAATTGGGAGTAGCGGGGGGTGCTACAGATACGCAGTATTTT. The chain links TRBV6-1 to TRBJ2-3, with 10 bases aligning to TRBD2. Germline V lookup: CDR1 MNHNS, CDR2 SASEGT. This CDR3 has 18 amino acids. J was trimmed by 3 bases and V by 2 bases; bases with no gene match: 11.

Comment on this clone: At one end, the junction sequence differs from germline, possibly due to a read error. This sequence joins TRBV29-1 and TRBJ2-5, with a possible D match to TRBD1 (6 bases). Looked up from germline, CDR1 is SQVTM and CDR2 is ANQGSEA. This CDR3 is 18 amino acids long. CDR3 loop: CSAERGNGALGLQETQYF. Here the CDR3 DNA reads TGCAGCGCTGAAAGGGGGAACGGGGCGTTGGGGTTACAAGAGACCCAGTACTTC.

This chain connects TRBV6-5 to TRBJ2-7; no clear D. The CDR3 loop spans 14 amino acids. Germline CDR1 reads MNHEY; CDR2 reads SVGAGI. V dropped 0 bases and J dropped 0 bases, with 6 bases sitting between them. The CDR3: CASSYSRLSYEQYF. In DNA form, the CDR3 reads TGTGCCAGCAGTTACTCAAGGCTCTCCTACGAGCAGTACTTC.

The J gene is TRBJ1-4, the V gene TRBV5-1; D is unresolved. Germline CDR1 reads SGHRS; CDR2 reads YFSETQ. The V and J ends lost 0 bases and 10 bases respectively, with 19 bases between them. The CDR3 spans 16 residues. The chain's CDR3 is CASSLGDGLVYGKLFF. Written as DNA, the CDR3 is TGCGCCAGCAGCTTGGGAGACGGTTTGGTATATGGAAAACTGTTTTTT.